The 25 T cell receptor beta chains below all came from one sample that was sequenced in a study of T-cell memory formation after mild COVID-19. TCRdb called the 5' RACE reads again in MiXCR, with one record for every CDR3 protein. The profile shows a few hundred thousand distinct CDR3 sequences, roughly an eighth of them singletons. Sequencing input: PBMCs or a T cell subset sorted from them (not recorded which). The source is a young man who had mild COVID-19 (a few samples of this study predate the infection). Cell type and time point are not known.

The V and J genes are TRBV10-3 and TRBJ1-4; perhaps TRBD1 as D (6 bases). CDR1 and CDR2 (germline): ENHRY, SYGVKD. The CDR3 spans 13 residues. V lost 3 bases, J lost 5 bases, and 7 bases lay in between. The CDR3 region is CAISEGGNEKLFF. In nucleotides, the CDR3 is TGTGCCATCAGTGAAGGGGGAAATGAAAAACTGTTTTTT.

The sample holds a few counts of this clonotype. The rearrangement links TRBV10-3 to TRBJ2-5; TRBD1 agrees at 9 bases. Germline-derived CDR1 and CDR2 are ENHRY and SYGVKD. The CDR3 loop spans 14 amino acids. The ends lost 6 bases at V and 2 bases at J; junction bases unmatched: 4. As DNA, the CDR3 is TGTGCCATCAGCCCGACAGGGGGTCAAGAGACCCAGTACTTC. It specifies CAISPTGGQETQYF.

This clonotype was observed a few times. The chain combines TRBV14 with TRBJ1-2; no firm D call. V lost 0 bases, J lost 4 bases, and 12 bases lay in between. The length of the CDR3 is 15 residues. The germline gives CDR1 SGHDN, CDR2 FVKESK. CDR3 DNA sequence: TGTGCCAGCAGCCAAGAGGCGGTTCCCTTCTATGGCTACACCTTC. This sequence encodes CASSQEAVPFYGYTF.

This clonotype has more than one count but fewer than ten. CDR3 sequence: CASSLSVANTDTQYF. CDR3 in DNA: TGTGCCAGCAGCTTATCTGTCGCTAACACAGATACGCAGTATTTT. The chain combines TRBV7-9 with TRBJ2-3; the D is unclear. V dropped 2 bases and J dropped 2 bases, with 11 bases sitting between them. In germline, CDR1 is SEHNR, CDR2 FQNEAQ (reference sequence). This CDR3 region has 15 residues.

The J gene is TRBJ1-6, the V gene TRBV20-1; D gene unclear. CDR1 is DFQATT and CDR2 is SNEGSKA in the germline V gene (reference sequence). Trimming took 5 bases from V and 8 from J, leaving 19 bases between them. The CDR3 contains 15 residues. This CDR3 is CSARAWGGFDSPLHF. CDR3 nucleotide sequence: TGCAGTGCTCGAGCTTGGGGAGGGTTCGATTCACCCCTCCACTTT.

This clonotype has a handful of counts. The chain has TRBV7-9 and TRBJ2-1; TRBD2 agrees at 10 bases. CDR1 SEHNR and CDR2 FQNEAQ come from the germline V gene (reference sequence). V lost 5 bases to trimming and J lost 7 bases; unmatched junction nucleotides: 8. This CDR3 contains 15 residues. DNA of the CDR3: TGTGCCAGCAGCACGCGAGCGGGGGGGTCGAATGAGCAGTTCTTC. It codes for CASSTRAGGSNEQFF. Full variable domain (outside the CDR3, taken from reference TRBV7-9 and TRBJ2-1): DTGVSQNPRHKITKRGQNVTFRCDPISEHNRLYWYRQTLGQGPEFLTYFQNEAQLEKSRLLSDRFSAERPKGSFSTLEIQRTEQGDSAMYLCASSTRAGGSNEQFFGPGTRLTVL.

This clonotype was found many times. The rearrangement uses TRBV15 and TRBJ2-1; no clear D gene. V dropped 5 bases and J dropped 3 bases, with 11 bases sitting between them. The CDR3 totals 14 residues. Germline V gene lookup returns CDR1 LNHNV and CDR2 YYDKDF (reference sequence). As DNA, the CDR3 is TGTGCCACCAGCCCTCGGCCAGACTACAATGAGCAGTTCTTC. Protein product: CATSPRPDYNEQFF.

The chain has TRBV6-2 or TRBV6-3 and TRBJ1-1; tentative D call: TRBD1 (5 bases). V was clipped by 5 bases and J by 5 bases, with 18 bases between them. The V gene's germline CDR1 is MNHEY and CDR2 SVGEGT. The CDR3 extends over 15 amino acids. CDR3 nucleotide sequence: TGTGCCAGCAGTCCCCTGCAGGGTCGGAGTACTGAAGCTTTCTTT. The encoded protein is CASSPLQGRSTEAFF.

This clonotype was detected only a few times. In DNA form, the CDR3 reads TGCGCCAGCAGCTTGAGTTCCCTTAACACTGAAGCTTTCTTT. Its translation is CASSLSSLNTEAFF. The V and J genes are TRBV5-1 and TRBJ1-1; D not certain. CDR1 and CDR2 (germline): SGHRS, YFSETQ. Trimming shortened V by 1 base and J by 2 bases, and 9 bases separated the two germline ends. The CDR3 length is 14 residues.

This clonotype was seen more than once but under ten times. The gene calls are TRBV9 and TRBJ2-1; TRBD2 might be the D (6 bases). The V end lost 3 bases, the J end lost 7 bases, and 11 bases lay between the germline ends. The CDR3 loop spans 13 amino acids. CDR1 SGDLS and CDR2 YYNGEE come from the germline V gene. CDR3 loop: CASSGQLANEQFF. The CDR3 DNA follows: TGTGCCAGCAGCGGCCAACTAGCAAATGAGCAGTTCTTC.

The sample holds a few counts of this clonotype. The chain employs TRBV7-2 and TRBJ1-2; 8 bases are shared with TRBD1. CDR3 length: 16 residues. The trim removed 5 bases at V and 0 bases at J, leaving 8 bases unmatched. CDR1 and CDR2 (germline): SGHTA, FQGNSA. CDR3 residues: CASSARTGRANYGYTF. CDR3 in DNA: TGTGCCAGCAGCGCCCGGACAGGGAGGGCTAACTATGGCTACACCTTC.

The chain employs TRBV15 and TRBJ1-6; the D gene is possibly TRBD1 (6 bases). Trimming pared 5 bases from V and 7 bases from J, leaving 21 bases between. Germline-derived CDR1 and CDR2 are LNHNV and YYDKDF (reference sequence). The CDR3 length is 17 residues. The CDR3 DNA follows: TGTGCCACCAGCGCGGGAATAGGGGGTTTCAGGAATTCACCCCTCCACTTT. Protein: CATSAGIGGFRNSPLHF.

There are a few counts of this clonotype. V usage is TRBV6-5 and J usage is TRBJ1-1, with unresolved D. This CDR3 has 13 residues. Deletions cut 3 bases from V and 1 base from J, with 6 bases between. Germline-derived CDR1 and CDR2 are MNHEY and SVGAGI. CDR3 residues: CASSYSENTEAFF. CDR3 nucleotides: TGTGCCAGCAGTTATTCTGAGAACACTGAAGCTTTCTTT.

The V and J genes are TRBV5-1 and TRBJ2-3; the match to TRBD1 covers 8 bases. Germline lookup yields CDR1 SGHRS and CDR2 YFSETQ. The length of the CDR3 is 18 residues. Germline trimming cut 4 bases from V and 3 bases from J; bases unmatched to any gene: 16. The CDR3 coding sequence is TGCGCCAGCAGCCGAAGGGACAGGAGGCTCGTGGAAACAGATACGCAGTATTTT. It yields the protein CASSRRDRRLVETDTQYF.

This chain uses TRBV16 with TRBJ1-5; 10 nucleotides line up with TRBD1. J was trimmed by 6 bases and V by 4 bases; bases with no gene match: 18. The CDR3 consists of 19 residues. Looked up from germline, CDR1 is KGHSY and CDR2 is FQNENV. The chain's CDR3 is CASSPRRAPGQGITQPQHF. Written as DNA, the CDR3 is TGTGCCAGCAGCCCTAGAAGAGCACCGGGACAGGGGATTACTCAGCCCCAGCATTTT.

Many counts were recorded for this clonotype. The chain is built from TRBV18 and TRBJ1-1, with TRBD1 as a possible D gene (6 bases). From germline, CDR1 is KGHSH and CDR2 LQKENI. The ends were cut back, 2 bases at V and 4 bases at J, with 11 bases in the middle. The CDR3 sequence is 14 residues long. The CDR3 is CASSPSGGLTEAFF. The CDR3 DNA follows: TGTGCCAGCTCACCAAGCGGGGGCCTCACTGAAGCTTTCTTT.

This clonotype was counted a few times. The gene calls are TRBV7-2 and TRBJ2-2; maybe TRBD2 (5 bases). The V gene lost 3 bases and the J gene lost 5 bases, with 13 bases spanning the gap. The CDR3 runs 15 residues. In germline, CDR1 is SGHTA, CDR2 FQGNSA. CDR3 sequence (DNA): TGTGCCAGCAGCTTTTCGAGCGGTCATACCGGGGAGCTGTTTTTT. Protein product: CASSFSSGHTGELFF.

The genes are TRBV3-1 and TRBJ2-2; TRBD2 matches 9 bases. V shed 6 bases, J shed 1 base, and the junction held 6 bases outside the gene matches. CDR3 length: 16 amino acids. Per the germline V gene, CDR1 is LGHDT and CDR2 is YNNKEL (reference sequence). The CDR3 here is CASRLRLAVNTGELFF. DNA for the CDR3: TGTGCCAGCAGGCTAAGACTAGCGGTGAACACCGGGGAGCTGTTTTTT.

Ten or more counts support this clonotype. J is TRBJ2-5 and V is TRBV3-1; D is unclear. V lost 1 base and J lost 5, with 14 bases in between. The CDR3 spans 15 residues. Germline V gene sequence: CDR1 LGHDT, CDR2 YNNKEL (reference sequence). CDR3 DNA sequence: TGTGCCAGCAGCCAAGGAGAGGTAGCCGTCGAGACCCAGTACTTC. Amino acid sequence: CASSQGEVAVETQYF.

This clonotype was found a few times. At one end the junction does not follow the germline gene, possibly because of a read error. This rearrangement joins TRBV4-1 to TRBJ1-6; 9 bases map to TRBD1. Germline-derived CDR1 and CDR2 are MGHRA and YSYEKL. This CDR3 is built from 16 residues. DNA for the CDR3: TGCGCCAGCACCCAACCAAGGACAGGGGTTAATTCACCCCTCCACTTT. Translation gives CASTQPRTGVNSPLHF.

The chain uses TRBV6-5 and TRBJ1-6, with a possible D match to TRBD1 (5 bases). The CDR3 is 14 amino acids. V was clipped by 8 bases and J by 3 bases, with 11 bases between them. Looked up from germline, CDR1 is MNHEY and CDR2 is SVGAGI. The CDR3: CASGAGSYNSPLHF. DNA for the CDR3: TGTGCCAGCGGGGCGGGAAGCTATAATTCACCCCTCCACTTT.

This sequence joins TRBV4-3 and TRBJ1-2; 9 nucleotides align to TRBD1. Germline assignment: CDR1 LGHNA and CDR2 YSLEER. The ends lost 1 base at V and 2 bases at J; junction bases unmatched: 8. The CDR3 has 17 amino acids. In nucleotides, the CDR3 is TGCGCCAGCAGCCAAGCTCTTGCGACAGGGGGGAACTATGGCTACACCTTC. It yields the protein CASSQALATGGNYGYTF.

CDR3 protein: CASSLDGPGFTDTQYF. The CDR3 DNA follows: TGTGCCAGCAGCTTGGATGGACCGGGTTTCACAGATACGCAGTATTTT. The J gene is TRBJ2-3, the V gene TRBV5-4; no firm D call. V was trimmed by 0 bases and J by 2 bases, leaving 13 bases between them. The CDR3 totals 16 residues. Germline V gene data show CDR1 as SGHNT and CDR2 as YYREEE (reference sequence).

The rearrangement links TRBV20-1 to TRBJ1-5; D possibly corresponds to TRBD1 (5 bases). From germline, CDR1 is DFQATT and CDR2 SNEGSKA (reference sequence). The CDR3 loop spans 15 amino acids. The ends were cut back, 5 bases at V and 11 bases at J, with 25 bases in the middle. Written as DNA, the CDR3 is TGCAGTGCTGGACGCCCGGGACGGACGGGATCAGCCCAGCATTTT. Translating it yields CSAGRPGRTGSAQHF.

The V call is TRBV9, the J call TRBJ1-6; TRBD1 agrees at 10 bases. CDR3 length: 15 residues. The germline V gene encodes CDR1 SGDLS and CDR2 YYNGEE. With V trimmed by 0 bases and J by 10 bases, 4 bases remained unmatched. The DNA of the CDR3 is TGTGCCAGCAGCGTAGGAGGGACAGGGGTCTCACCCCTCCACTTT. Residues: CASSVGGTGVSPLHF.